The 2 T cell receptor beta chains listed next were all sequenced from one sample in a study of vaccination effects on CD4 cells after COVID-19. The protocol was immunoSEQ multiplex PCR, while the TCRdb copy is restricted to in-frame clones and leaves out a portion. Here the sample spans almost 15,000 clones, roughly 70% being singletons. Expansion of antigen-specific CD4+ T cells with viral peptide pools was carried out by the ViraFEST assay before sequencing. When less than 12 days of culture had elapsed, CD4+ T cells were isolated. Infection dated between March and December 2020, before the Alpha, Beta and Delta variants reached the United States. The cohort was immunized with two doses of either the BNT162b2 or mRNA-1273 vaccine. Antigens for these TCRs are unknown. The source material was CD4+ T cells from PBMCs cultured with HCoV-NL63 spike peptides, sampled after COVID-19 vaccination. The receptors originated from a human donor who had a prior SARS-CoV-2 infection.

The J gene is TRBJ2-5, the V gene TRBV29-1; D is perhaps TRBD1 (5 bases). Per germline, CDR1 SQVTM and CDR2 ANQGSEA. V lost 6 bases, J lost 4 bases, and 21 bases lay in between. The CDR3 is made up of 15 amino acids. This CDR3 is CSVVRWTSLGETQYF. DNA of the CDR3: TGCAGCGTCGTACGGTGGACAAGCCTCGGAGAGACCCAGTACTTC.

This clone was detected only a few times. The chain carries TRBV5-4 and TRBJ1-1, with TRBD1 matching over 7 bases. Unmatched junction bases numbered 10, after V lost 5 bases and J lost 6 bases. Germline CDR1 reads SGHNT; CDR2 reads YYREEE (reference sequence). CDR3 size: 14 residues. The DNA for the CDR3 is TGTGCCAGCAGGCAGGGGGATGAAAATCCTGAAGCTTTCTTT. Its protein is CASRQGDENPEAFF.